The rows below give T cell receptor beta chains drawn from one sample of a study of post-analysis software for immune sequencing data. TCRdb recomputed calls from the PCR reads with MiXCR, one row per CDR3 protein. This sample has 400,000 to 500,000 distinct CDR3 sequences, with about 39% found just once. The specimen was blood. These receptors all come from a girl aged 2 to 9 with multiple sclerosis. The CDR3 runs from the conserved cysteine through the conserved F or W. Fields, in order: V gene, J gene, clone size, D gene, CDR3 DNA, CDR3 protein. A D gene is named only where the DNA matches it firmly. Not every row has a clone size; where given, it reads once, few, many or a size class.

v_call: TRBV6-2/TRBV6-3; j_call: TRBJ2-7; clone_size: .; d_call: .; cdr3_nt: TGTGCCAGCAGTTACTCCGGTTCTGGCTACGAGCAGTACTTC; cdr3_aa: CASSYSGSGYEQYF
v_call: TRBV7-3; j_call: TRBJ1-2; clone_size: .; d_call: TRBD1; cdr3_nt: TGTGCCAGCAGCCAGACAGGGGGCTCGTGGGGCTACACCTTC; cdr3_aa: CASSQTGGSWGYTF
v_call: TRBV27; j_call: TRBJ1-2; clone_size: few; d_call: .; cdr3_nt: TGTGCCAGCAGTTTCGACAGGACTAACTATGGCTACACCTTC; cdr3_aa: CASSFDRTNYGYTF
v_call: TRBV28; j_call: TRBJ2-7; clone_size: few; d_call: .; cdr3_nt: TGTGCCAGCAGTTTGTTCCCGCGTTGGGAGCAGTACTTC; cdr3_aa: CASSLFPRWEQYF
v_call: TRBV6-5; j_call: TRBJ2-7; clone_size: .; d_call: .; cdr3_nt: TGTGCCAGCAGTTACTCCGGGACATCACTAGCCTACGAGCAGTACTTC; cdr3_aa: CASSYSGTSLAYEQYF
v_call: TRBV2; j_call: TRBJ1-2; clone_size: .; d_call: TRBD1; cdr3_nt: TGTGCCAGCAGTGGCCGACAGGGGGCTCTCTATGGCTACACCTTC; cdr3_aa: CASSGRQGALYGYTF
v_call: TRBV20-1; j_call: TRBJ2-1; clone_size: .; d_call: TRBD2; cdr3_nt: TGCAGTGCTAGAGATTGGGGACTAGCGCCGAATGAGCAGTTCTTC; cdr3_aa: CSARDWGLAPNEQFF
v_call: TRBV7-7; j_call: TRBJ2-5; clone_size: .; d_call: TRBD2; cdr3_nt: TGTGCTAGCAGCTCGGGACTAGCGGTCAACCAAGAGACCCAGTACTTC; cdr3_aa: CASSSGLAVNQETQYF
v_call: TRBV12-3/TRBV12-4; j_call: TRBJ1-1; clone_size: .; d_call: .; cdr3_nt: TGTGCCAGCAGTTTCGATAACACTGAAGCTTTCTTT; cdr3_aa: CASSFDNTEAFF
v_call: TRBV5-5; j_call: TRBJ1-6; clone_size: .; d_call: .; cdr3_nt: TGTGCCAGCAGACGGGTCGTGGCAGGGCTGAGGGCACCCCTCCACTTT; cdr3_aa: CASRRVVAGLRAPLHF
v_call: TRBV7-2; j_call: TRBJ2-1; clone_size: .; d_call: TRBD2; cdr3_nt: TGTGCCAGCAGCGGGCTAGCGGGAATCAATGAGCAGTTCTTC; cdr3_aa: CASSGLAGINEQFF
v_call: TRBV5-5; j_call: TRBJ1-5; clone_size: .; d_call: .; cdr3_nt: TGTGCCAGCAGCGCGACCAATGGGGTGGGGGGTCAGCCCCAGCATTTT; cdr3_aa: CASSATNGVGGQPQHF
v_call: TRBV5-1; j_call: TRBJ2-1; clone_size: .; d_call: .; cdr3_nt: TGCGCCAGCGGGGAACTCTACAATGAGCAGTTCTTC; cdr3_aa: CASGELYNEQFF
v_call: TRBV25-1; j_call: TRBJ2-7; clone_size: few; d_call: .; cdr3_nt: TGTGCCAGCAGTGATAGGGGACGACCGAGCTCCTACGAGCAGTACTTC; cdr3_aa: CASSDRGRPSSYEQYF
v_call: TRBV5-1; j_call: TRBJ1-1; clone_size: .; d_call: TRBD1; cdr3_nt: TGCGCCAGCAGCTTCGAGGGGGCCCGGAGCACTGAAGCTTTCTTT; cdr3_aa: CASSFEGARSTEAFF
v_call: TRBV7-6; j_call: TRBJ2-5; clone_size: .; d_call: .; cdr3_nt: TGTGCCAGCAGCCTAACCCCAGGGAGAGAGACCCAGTACTTC; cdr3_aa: CASSLTPGRETQYF
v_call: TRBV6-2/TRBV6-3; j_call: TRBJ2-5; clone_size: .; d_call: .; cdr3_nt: TGTGCCAGCAGCGAAGGGGCAGAGACCCAGTACTTC; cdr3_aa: CASSEGAETQYF